The rows below give T cell receptor beta chains drawn from one sample of a study of molecular identifiers for immune sequencing clone quantification. TCRdb reanalysed the PCR reads using MiXCR and keeps one entry per CDR3 protein. The sample carries over 550,000 distinct CDR3 sequences, 25% recorded once. The specimen was naive CD8+ T cells from blood, with Jurkat cell RNA spiked in. The receptors here all came from a human donor in good health. Some libraries in this study had Jurkat cell RNA spiked in. The CDR3 runs from the conserved cysteine through the conserved F or W. The order of the fields is CDR3 DNA, CDR3 protein, V gene, D gene, J gene, clone size. The D gene is left open where the match is weak. Clone size is shown for a subset of rows, as once, few, many or a class of expanded clone.

TGTGCCAGTAGTATAATGGGGGGCAGTCAGCCCCAGCATTTT,CASSIMGGSQPQHF,TRBV19,-,TRBJ1-5,few
TGTGCCAGCAGTCCGGACAGGGGTAATTCACCCCTCCACTTT,CASSPDRGNSPLHF,TRBV6-5,TRBD1,TRBJ1-6,few
TGTGCCAGCAGTTTATATGGGGGCCTGAACACTGAAGCTTTCTTT,CASSLYGGLNTEAFF,TRBV27,-,TRBJ1-1,-
TGTGCCAGCAGCTTCCCCAACTTTAAACAGACAGACCAAGAGACCCAGTACTTC,CASSFPNFKQTDQETQYF,TRBV11-2,-,TRBJ2-5,-
TGTGCCAGCAGCTCTGACAGTGGAAACACCATATATTTT,CASSSDSGNTIYF,TRBV5-6,-,TRBJ1-3,once
TGTGCCAGCAGTGTTAATTCGGCCTACGAGCAGTACTTC,CASSVNSAYEQYF,TRBV2,-,TRBJ2-7,many
TGTGCCAGCAGCTTAGCGTCCAGGGTTGGTACTGAAGCTTTCTTT,CASSLASRVGTEAFF,TRBV7-6,-,TRBJ1-1,many
TGTGCCAGCAGCTCGGGGATGGCCGAGCAGTACTTC,CASSSGMAEQYF,TRBV5-4,-,TRBJ2-7,many
TGTGCCAGCAGTGACCCCGACAGGAGCTCCTACGAGCAGTACTTC,CASSDPDRSSYEQYF,TRBV2,-,TRBJ2-7,few
TGTGCCAGCACCCCTTTTAGCGGGGGTTACAATGAGCAGTTCTTC,CASTPFSGGYNEQFF,TRBV6-2/TRBV6-3,TRBD2,TRBJ2-1,few
TGCGCCAGCAGCCAGTCTTGGATGGAGTCGGGCACTGAAGCTTTCTTT,CASSQSWMESGTEAFF,TRBV4-3,-,TRBJ1-1,few
TGTGCTAGCAGCCCGGGACCGACAACTGAAGCTTTCTTT,CASSPGPTTEAFF,TRBV7-7,-,TRBJ1-1,-
TGTGCCAGCAGTCCCCCAGAAAATGAAAAACTGTTTTTT,CASSPPENEKLFF,TRBV12-3/TRBV12-4,-,TRBJ1-4,many
TGTGCCAGCAGAGGACAGTCCGATACGCAGTATTTT,CASRGQSDTQYF,TRBV28,-,TRBJ2-3,many
TGTGCCACCAGTGATTTGTGGGAGACCCAGTACTTC,CATSDLWETQYF,TRBV24-1,-,TRBJ2-5,few
TGCAGTGCTAGAGTCACCTCGAGCTCCTACGAGCAGTACTTC,CSARVTSSSYEQYF,TRBV20-1,-,TRBJ2-7,many
TGTGCCAGCAGCGCAGGGGGCGACCCTACCTACGAGCAGTACTTC,CASSAGGDPTYEQYF,TRBV9,TRBD1,TRBJ2-7,few
TGTGCCAGCAGCGATCCGGGACAGCAAACCTACAATGAGCAGTTCTTC,CASSDPGQQTYNEQFF,TRBV2,TRBD1,TRBJ2-1,-
TGTGCCAGCAGCTCTAGAGGTCTAGCGGGGGGCAATGAGCAGTACTTC,CASSSRGLAGGNEQYF,TRBV7-9,TRBD2,TRBJ2-5,-
TGTGCCAGCAGCCCGTTCGCGGGGCTGGGAAACAATCAGCCCCCGCATTTT,CASSPFAGLGNNQPPHF,TRBV7-6,-,TRBJ1-5,-
TGTGCCAGCAGTTACGGCGGGGGGAACACCGGGGAGCTGTTTTTT,CASSYGGGNTGELFF,TRBV6-5,TRBD2,TRBJ2-2,-
TGCGCCAGCAGCTCCGGACTAGCGGGGCGCCACCAAGAGACCCAGTACTTC,CASSSGLAGRHQETQYF,TRBV5-1,TRBD2,TRBJ2-5,few
TGTGCCAGCAGCCCCCAGGACAGGGAGTTTTGGAATGAGCAGTTCTTC,CASSPQDREFWNEQFF,TRBV9,TRBD1,TRBJ2-1,-
TGCGCCAGCAGCCAAGATATAGGGGAAAATCAGCCCCAGCATTTT,CASSQDIGENQPQHF,TRBV4-3,-,TRBJ1-5,many
TGTGCCAGCAGCTCCAGGACAGGATTAAGAACAGATACGCAGTATTTT,CASSSRTGLRTDTQYF,TRBV7-9,TRBD1,TRBJ2-3,many
TGCAGTACTAGAGATTGGGGATACGAGCAGTACTTC,CSTRDWGYEQYF,TRBV20-1,-,TRBJ2-7,once
TGTGCCAGCAGCTTCGGAGCGGGGGCCGAAGAGACCCAGTACTTC,CASSFGAGAEETQYF,TRBV5-4,TRBD2,TRBJ2-5,many
TGTGCCTGGAGTGAGGGAGCGGGCATAGATACGCAGTATTTT,CAWSEGAGIDTQYF,TRBV30,-,TRBJ2-3,-
TGCAGCGTTGAAGAGGGTTTCGTTTCGAGTTTTGGGGGGGCCAACGTCCTGACTTTC,CSVEEGFVSSFGGANVLTF,TRBV29-1,-,TRBJ2-6,many
TGTGCCAGCCGTGAGTTGTCAGATACGCAGTGTTTT,CASRELSDTQCF,TRBV25-1,-,TRBJ2-3,once
TGTGCCAGCAGTCCTCGCTTGACAGGGACCTTCTATGGCTACACCTTC,CASSPRLTGTFYGYTF,TRBV12-3/TRBV12-4,TRBD1,TRBJ1-2,few
TGTGCCAGCAGTTACTCGTTAGAGGGCCAGGATGAGCAGTTCTTC,CASSYSLEGQDEQFF,TRBV6-6,-,TRBJ2-1,many
TGTGCCAGCCGCCGCCAGGGGGCGAAATCTAATGAAAAACTGTTTTTT,CASRRQGAKSNEKLFF,TRBV27,TRBD1,TRBJ1-4,once
TGTGCCAGCAGCCACGTCACGCCTGGGACTCAATACGAGCAGTACTTC,CASSHVTPGTQYEQYF,TRBV27,-,TRBJ2-7,-
TGTGCCAGCTCACCAAGCCGGGACAGGGGGAGTTATGGCTACACCTTC,CASSPSRDRGSYGYTF,TRBV18,TRBD1,TRBJ1-2,few
TGTGCCAGCAAAAGAGCGGGAGACTCAGATACGCAGTATTTT,CASKRAGDSDTQYF,TRBV12-3/TRBV12-4,TRBD2,TRBJ2-3,few
TGTGCCTGGAAGGCTTCCTACAATGAGCAGTTCTTC,CAWKASYNEQFF,TRBV30,-,TRBJ2-1,few
TGCAGCGTTAAATGGCGGGACAGGAACACCGGGGAGCTGTTTTTT,CSVKWRDRNTGELFF,TRBV29-1,-,TRBJ2-2,many
TGTGCCTGGACCCGTCAGGGGGACTGGACAGAGACCCAGTACTTC,CAWTRQGDWTETQYF,TRBV30,-,TRBJ2-5,few
TGTGCCAGCAGTTACCGAACTAACTACGAGCAGTACTTC,CASSYRTNYEQYF,TRBV27,-,TRBJ2-7,-
TGTGCCAGCAGTTTAGGGATTGACAGGTTCACAGATACGCAGTATTTT,CASSLGIDRFTDTQYF,TRBV12-3/TRBV12-4,-,TRBJ2-3,-